These 30 T cell receptor beta chains originate from one sample sequenced in a study of identical twins (dated by TCRdb to the mid-2010s). The method was 5' RACE. Sequenced on an Illumina HiSeq 2000. Through fastp at Q25 and MiXCR, TCRdb rebuilt clones from the public reads, retaining in-frame beta chains. A single entry per CDR3 protein holds the most common genes and DNA from its merged rows. The sample records fewer than 550,000 distinct CDR3 sequences, nearly 15% of which are singletons. The ten largest make up roughly 0.46% of the sample. This sample also belongs to another study, concerning yellow fever vaccine responses in identical twins.

Sequencing was performed on CD4+ T cells sorted from blood. Receptors were obtained from a woman aged 18-29 years in good health.

The V and J genes are TRBV11-3 and TRBJ1-1, with D perhaps TRBD1 (5 bases). The CDR3 has 18 residues. The V end was cut by 4 bases, the J end by 3 bases, with 24 bases between. Germline V gives CDR1 SGHNT, CDR2 YENEEA. The CDR3 sequence is CASSSPGGHPNGDTEAFF. Written as DNA, the CDR3 is TGTGCCAGCAGCTCCCCTGGGGGTCACCCCAACGGGGACACTGAAGCTTTCTTT.

This clonotype was seen a handful of times. The V call is TRBV14, the J call TRBJ2-3, with 8 positions matching TRBD1. The CDR3 consists of 13 residues. The germline CDR1 and CDR2 sequences are SGHDN and FVKESK. The J segment lost 4 bases and the V segment lost 7 bases, leaving 4 bases of the junction unmatched. CDR3 bases: TGTGCCAGCAAACCACAGGGGGCAGATACGCAGTATTTT. Its translation is CASKPQGADTQYF.

V gene TRBV10-3 combines with J gene TRBJ1-1; D not certain. The V end lost 7 bases, the J end lost 5 bases, and 8 bases lay between the germline ends. Germline V gene data show CDR1 as ENHRY and CDR2 as SYGVKD. This CDR3 is built from 11 residues. CDR3 region: CAIKNTTEAFF. The CDR3 DNA reads TGTGCCATCAAAAACACGACTGAAGCTTTCTTT.

With regard to this clonotype: At one boundary the junction diverges from the germline segment, which might be a read error. The chain carries TRBV12-3 or TRBV12-4 and TRBJ2-7; D possibly uses TRBD1 or TRBD2 (5 bases each). The CDR3 spans 18 residues. The CDR3 bases are TGTGCCTGCAGTTTAGTGTTGAGGGGAATCCCCCCTAAGGACGAGCAGTACTTC. It is translated as CACSLVLRGIPPKDEQYF.

The sample holds a few counts of this clonotype. This sequence joins TRBV18 and TRBJ2-3; 9 nucleotides line up with TRBD2. The CDR3 loop spans 15 amino acids. V lost 1 base, J lost 5 bases, and 4 bases stayed unmatched. Germline CDR1 KGHSH, CDR2 LQKENI. This chain's CDR3 is CASSPRLAGIDTQYF. The DNA of the CDR3 is TGTGCCAGCTCACCACGGCTAGCGGGAATAGATACGCAGTATTTT.

This clonotype was seen a handful of times. The V call is TRBV20-1, the J call TRBJ2-1; D is uncertain. V lost 3 bases and J 5 bases, leaving 8 bases between the germline ends. Per germline, CDR1 DFQATT and CDR2 SNEGSKA (reference sequence). The CDR3 runs to 12 residues. The CDR3 spells CSASRSHNEQFF. The CDR3 region has the DNA TGCAGTGCTAGTCGAAGTCACAATGAGCAGTTCTTC.

The V call is TRBV12-3 or TRBV12-4, the J call TRBJ2-2; possibly TRBD1 for D (6 bases). The V gene lost 6 bases and the J gene lost 7 bases, with 24 bases spanning the gap. This CDR3 is built from 17 residues. CDR3 DNA sequence: TGTGCCAGCAGGGTCAGGGGACGCCAATTGTCGAACGGGGAGCTGTTTTTT. As protein: CASRVRGRQLSNGELFF.

At least ten counts were recorded for this clonotype. The chain joins TRBV12-3 or TRBV12-4 to TRBJ2-5, with a weak D call TRBD2 (6 bases). This CDR3 is 14 amino acids long. Trimming took off 1 base at V and 5 bases at J, with 11 bases between the two ends. The CDR3 spells CASSLVLEGETQYF. In DNA, the CDR3 is TGTGCCAGCAGTTTAGTCTTGGAGGGGGAGACCCAGTACTTC.

The rearrangement uses TRBV10-3 and TRBJ1-1; D ambiguous. V gave up 2 bases and J gave up 3 bases, with 4 bases separating them. Germline V lookup: CDR1 ENHRY, CDR2 SYGVKD. The length of the CDR3 is 12 residues. The CDR3: CAISEGDTEAFF. The DNA of the CDR3 is TGTGCCATCAGTGAGGGGGACACTGAAGCTTTCTTT.

The J gene is TRBJ1-1, the V gene TRBV20-1, with D maybe TRBD1 (5 bases). This CDR3 has 14 amino acids. Germline CDR1 is DFQATT and CDR2 is SNEGSKA (reference sequence). V lost 1 base and J lost 10, with 19 bases in between. CDR3 loop: CSARVARAPSGAFF. CDR3 nucleotides: TGCAGTGCTAGAGTGGCCAGGGCCCCATCGGGAGCTTTCTTT.

This clonotype was seen a few times. This chain uses TRBV5-4 with TRBJ2-1; TRBD1 matches 7 bases. Germline V lookup: CDR1 SGHNT, CDR2 YYREEE (reference sequence). J was trimmed by 6 bases and V by 4 bases; bases with no gene match: 10. This CDR3 contains 15 residues. As DNA, the CDR3 is TGTGCCAGCAGCCAAGACAGGGCCAACCTCAATGAGCAGTTCTTC. Its protein product is CASSQDRANLNEQFF.

This clonotype has just a few counts. The J gene is TRBJ1-2, the V gene TRBV3-1; weak D call: TRBD1 (5 bases). V lost 3 bases and J 1 base, leaving 9 bases between the germline ends. The CDR3 length is 14 residues. The germline V gene encodes CDR1 LGHDT and CDR2 YNNKEL (reference sequence). The CDR3 sequence is CASSQGLINYGYTF. The CDR3 DNA follows: TGTGCCAGCAGCCAGGGACTGATTAACTATGGCTACACCTTC.

The CDR3 DNA reads TGTGCCAGCAGCTTCTACAGGGGGCCTAATGAAAAACTGTTTTTT. Translating gives CASSFYRGPNEKLFF. The chain couples TRBV7-9 to TRBJ1-4; 9 positions agree with TRBD1. The trim removed 3 bases at V and 3 bases at J, leaving 2 bases unmatched. This CDR3 is built from 15 residues. Germline V gene data show CDR1 as SEHNR and CDR2 as FQNEAQ (reference sequence).

This clonotype appeared a few times. V usage is TRBV5-1 and J usage is TRBJ2-2, with D maybe TRBD1 (6 bases). This CDR3 has 15 amino acids. Trimming pared 4 bases from V and 7 bases from J, leaving 17 bases between. CDR1 SGHRS and CDR2 YFSETQ come from the germline V gene. The CDR3 region has the DNA TGCGCCAGCAGCCTGGGGGCTGGGGCCATCGGGGAGCTGTTTTTT. Amino acid sequence: CASSLGAGAIGELFF.

This clonotype was counted between two and nine times. The rearrangement uses TRBV28 and TRBJ1-2; no firm D call. Germline assignment: CDR1 MDHEN and CDR2 SYDVKM. Between the trimmed V and J ends, which lost 5 bases and 10 bases, there was a span of 17 bases. This CDR3 has 13 residues. The CDR3 sequence is CASSTGNPEAYTF. DNA of the CDR3: TGTGCCAGCAGTACTGGGAACCCGGAAGCCTACACCTTC.

This chain joins TRBV6-6 and TRBJ2-7; D uncertain. The CDR3 covers 13 residues. Between the trimmed V and J ends, which lost 2 bases and 2 bases, there was a span of 7 bases. Germline CDR1 and CDR2: MNHNY and SVGAGI (reference sequence). The CDR3, as DNA: TGTGCCAGCAGTTACCCGACCCCCTACGAGCAGTACTTC. It codes for CASSYPTPYEQYF.

This clonotype was counted only a few times. The CDR3 loop reads CASSYMATTSTDTQYF. CDR3 nucleotide sequence: TGTGCCAGCAGTTACATGGCAACAACTAGCACAGATACGCAGTATTTT. This sequence joins TRBV6-5 and TRBJ2-3; D remains unclear. Trimming pared 2 bases from V and 0 bases from J, leaving 12 bases between. Germline values: CDR1 MNHEY, CDR2 SVGAGI. CDR3 length: 16 amino acids.

This clonotype was picked up a small number of times. The V and J genes are TRBV7-9 and TRBJ2-1; 7 bases are a match to TRBD2. CDR3 length: 14 amino acids. Trimming cost V 8 bases and J 2 bases; bases outside gene matches: 6. Germline V gives CDR1 SEHNR, CDR2 FQNEAQ (reference sequence). In DNA, the CDR3 is TGTGCCAGCGGGCTGGCGGGAGCCTACAATGAGCAGTTCTTC. Translation: CASGLAGAYNEQFF.

This clonotype occurred a few times. The chain uses TRBV12-3 or TRBV12-4 and TRBJ2-1; 9 nucleotides line up with TRBD2. The V gene end was trimmed by 6 bases and the J gene end by 8 bases; junction bases not matched to a gene: 17. The CDR3 has 17 amino acids. Here the CDR3 reads CASRVGGILAGYDEQFF. The DNA for the CDR3 is TGTGCCAGCAGAGTGGGGGGTATTCTAGCGGGATACGATGAGCAGTTCTTC.

The table lists this clonotype with a few counts. The V gene is TRBV15, the J gene TRBJ1-1, with a possible D match to TRBD1 (5 bases). The CDR3 is 15 amino acids. V shed 6 bases and J shed 2 bases, with 16 bases lying between them. CDR1 is LNHNV, CDR2 YYDKDF, per germline (reference sequence). The CDR3 DNA sequence: TGTGCCACCAGAAATACGATAAGGGGAAACACTGAAGCTTTCTTT. Translated, it gives CATRNTIRGNTEAFF.

The chain joins TRBV3-1 to TRBJ2-7; 8 positions match TRBD2. The CDR3 extends over 16 amino acids. Germline CDR1 LGHDT, CDR2 YNNKEL (reference sequence). Unmatched junction bases numbered 13, after V lost 4 bases and J lost 5 bases. The CDR3 DNA follows: TGTGCCAGCAGCCCTAGCCGGGGTAGCGGGAAGGACGAGCAGTACTTC. Its protein is CASSPSRGSGKDEQYF.

The J gene is TRBJ2-5, the V gene TRBV20-1; the D gene is possibly TRBD2 (5 bases). CDR3 length: 17 amino acids. With 0 bases removed from V and 2 bases from J, the gap between germline ends came to 19 bases. The germline CDR1 and CDR2 sequences are DFQATT and SNEGSKA (reference sequence). CDR3 sequence (DNA): TGCAGTGCTAGAGACCTAGGACGCGGGCGGTGGCAAGAGACCCAGTACTTC. It codes for CSARDLGRGRWQETQYF.

This clonotype was observed many times. The V call is TRBV29-1, the J call TRBJ2-3; no clear D. The CDR3 totals 13 residues. Germline V gene sequence: CDR1 SQVTM, CDR2 ANQGSEA. V dropped 7 bases and J dropped 2 bases, with 13 bases sitting between them. The CDR3 here is CSAEVQNTDTQYF. Here the CDR3 DNA reads TGCAGCGCTGAGGTCCAAAACACAGATACGCAGTATTTT.

This sequence joins TRBV6-5 and TRBJ1-2; D is unresolved. V was trimmed by 2 bases and J by 7 bases, leaving 11 bases between them. Germline CDR1 and CDR2: MNHEY and SVGAGI. This CDR3 contains 13 residues. CDR3 nucleotides: TGTGCCAGCAGTTACACCCCCACGGGTGGCTACACCTTC. Translated, it gives CASSYTPTGGYTF.

The chain employs TRBV5-1 and TRBJ2-1, with 9 bases fitting TRBD1. CDR1 is SGHRS and CDR2 is YFSETQ in the germline V gene. CDR3 size: 14 residues. Trimming cost V 4 bases and J 5 bases; bases outside gene matches: 4. The CDR3 reads CASSLQGADNEQFF. The CDR3 DNA reads TGCGCCAGCAGCCTACAGGGGGCGGACAATGAGCAGTTCTTC. The full variable domain, with the rest looked up from reference TRBV5-1 and TRBJ2-1, is KAGVTQTPRYLIKTRGQQVTLSCSPISGHRSVSWYQQTPGQGLQFLFEYFSETQRNKGNFPGRFSGRQFSNSRSEMNVSTLELGDSALYLCASSLQGADNEQFFGPGTRLTVL.

The chain is built from TRBV5-1 and TRBJ2-3, with TRBD2 identical over 10 bases. The CDR3 totals 21 residues. After removal of 0 bases from V and 4 bases from J, the junction contained 20 bases not matched to a gene. CDR1 and CDR2 from the germline V gene are SGHRS and YFSETQ. The CDR3 sequence is CASSLAGKVAGGLKEADTQYF. Written as DNA, the CDR3 is TGCGCCAGCAGCTTGGCCGGAAAAGTAGCGGGGGGCCTCAAGGAGGCAGATACGCAGTATTTT.

This clonotype came up a few times. The gene calls are TRBV11-2 and TRBJ1-5; D might be TRBD1 (6 bases). Germline CDR1 is SGHAT and CDR2 is FQNNGV. V lost 5 bases and J 5 bases, leaving 16 bases between the germline ends. This CDR3 contains 15 residues. Here the CDR3 DNA reads TGTGCCAGCAGCGCCACAGGGAGGAGGGATCAGCCCCAGCATTTT. It is translated as CASSATGRRDQPQHF.

This clonotype has only a few counts. The chain has TRBV5-1 and TRBJ2-3, with D perhaps TRBD1 (6 bases). Germline V CDR1 and CDR2: SGHRS, YFSETQ. The V and J ends lost 8 bases and 0 bases respectively, with 22 bases between them. CDR3 length: 17 amino acids. This chain's CDR3 is CASKHRAGEVSTDTQYF. DNA for the CDR3: TGCGCCAGTAAACATCGGGCAGGGGAAGTTAGCACAGATACGCAGTATTTT.

This clonotype was seen ten or more times. V and J are TRBV7-9 and TRBJ2-1; D is unclear. This CDR3 comprises 12 residues. Germline values: CDR1 SEHNR, CDR2 FQNEAQ (reference sequence). Trimming left V 2 bases short and J 8 bases short, with 7 bases between. The CDR3 sequence: CASSLLVDEQFF. CDR3 in DNA: TGTGCCAGCAGCTTACTTGTGGATGAGCAGTTCTTC.

This clonotype has more than one count but fewer than ten. V gene TRBV7-9 combines with J gene TRBJ2-3; weak D call: TRBD2 (7 bases). Germline V gene lookup returns CDR1 SEHNR and CDR2 FQNEAQ (reference sequence). The CDR3 runs to 14 residues. With 10 bases removed from V and 1 base from J, the gap between germline ends came to 15 bases. The DNA for the CDR3 is TGTGCCATCGAGTTGGGGGGGCGCACAGATACGCAGTATTTT. This sequence encodes CAIELGGRTDTQYF.